This T cell receptor (beta chain) was recorded in a study of cytotoxic CD8 clonotypes in ibrutinib-treated CLL. Study results and caveats: Clonotypes that were public were uncommon, and they contracted or stayed stable on treatment.

Remarks on this clone: Antigen specificity is unknown.

CDR1 is SNHLY, CDR2 FYNNEI, per germline. This CDR3 comprises 18 residues. V was trimmed by 7 bases and J by 2 bases, leaving 25 bases between them. The protocol was immunoSEQ multiplex PCR, while the TCRdb copy is restricted to in-frame clones and leaves out a portion. In the table there are some 310,000 clones, about 77% of which are singletons. The sequence was collected from a human donor with chronic lymphocytic leukemia. The gene calls are TRBV2 and TRBJ2-3; maybe TRBD2 (6 bases). The sequencing used PBMCs, collected before ibrutinib treatment. The CDR3 nucleotides are TGTGCCAGCAAAGCGGGTTTTTATTTATCCACCCCCACAGATACGCAGTATTTT. As protein: CASKAGFYLSTPTDTQYF.